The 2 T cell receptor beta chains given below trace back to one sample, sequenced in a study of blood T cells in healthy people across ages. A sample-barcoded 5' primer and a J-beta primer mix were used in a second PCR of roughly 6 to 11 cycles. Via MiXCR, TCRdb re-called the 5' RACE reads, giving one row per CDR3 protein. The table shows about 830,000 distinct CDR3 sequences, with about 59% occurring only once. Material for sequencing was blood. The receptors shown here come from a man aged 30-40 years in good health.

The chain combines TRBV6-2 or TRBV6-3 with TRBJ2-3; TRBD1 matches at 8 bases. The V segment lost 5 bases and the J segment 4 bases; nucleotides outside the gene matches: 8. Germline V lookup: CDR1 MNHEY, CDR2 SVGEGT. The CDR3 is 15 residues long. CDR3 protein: CASSNQGAQADTQYF. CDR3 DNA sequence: TGTGCCAGCAGTAACCAGGGGGCGCAGGCAGATACGCAGTATTTT.

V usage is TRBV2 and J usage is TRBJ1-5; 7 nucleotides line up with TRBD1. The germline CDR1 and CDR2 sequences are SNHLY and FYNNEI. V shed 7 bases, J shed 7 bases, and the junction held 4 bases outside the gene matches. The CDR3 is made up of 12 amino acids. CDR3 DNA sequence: TGTGCCAGCACATCAGGGGGACAGCCCCAGCATTTT. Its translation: CASTSGGQPQHF. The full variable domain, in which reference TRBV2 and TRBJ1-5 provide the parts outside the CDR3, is EPEVTQTPSHQVTQMGQEVILRCVPISNHLYFYWYRQILGQKVEFLVSFYNNEISEKSEIFDDQFSVERPDGSNFTLKIRSTKLEDSAMYFCASTSGGQPQHFGDGTRLSIL.